This TCR beta chain was retrieved from a study of T cells after somatic rescue of genetic block. Produced via immunoSEQ multiplex PCR; TCRdb's table is partial and in-frame only. There are 80,000 to 90,000 clones in the sample; 85% to 90% occur only once, and approximately 1.5% lies in the top ten. This CDR3 contains 15 residues. The J segment lost 2 bases and the V segment lost 6 bases, leaving 3 bases of the junction unmatched. Germline CDR1 reads SGHRS; CDR2 reads YFSETQ. This clonotype was obtained from a woman between 18 and 29 years old. V gene TRBV5-1 combines with J gene TRBJ2-5; 14 positions agree with TRBD2. Sequenced: peripheral blood mononuclear cells (PBMCs). CDR3 sequence (DNA): TGCGCCAGCACCAGACTAGCGGGAGGGCAAGAGACCCAGTACTTC. This encodes CASTRLAGGQETQYF.